This passage covers 12 T cell receptor beta chains from one sample sequenced in a study of blood T cell repertoires in COVID-19. Sequencing was performed with immunoSEQ multiplex PCR; in TCRdb, only in-frame clones are kept and a portion is missing. The sample includes roughly 350,000 clones, approximately 89% seen only once; the top ten take roughly a tenth. Sequenced input: peripheral blood. These receptors came from a woman aged 25 to 39 with COVID-19, enrolled during active disease.

This clone was detected a few times. The gene calls are TRBV5-1 and TRBJ1-5; the match to TRBD1 covers 8 bases. The CDR3 covers 15 residues. V was clipped by 3 bases and J by 5 bases; unmatched bases: 7. Per the germline V gene, CDR1 is SGHRS and CDR2 is YFSETQ. The CDR3: CASSYSGGQYQPQHF. The CDR3 nucleotides read TGCGCCAGCAGCTATTCAGGGGGCCAGTATCAGCCCCAGCATTTT.

The rearrangement links TRBV5-5 to TRBJ1-1; D is unclear. The CDR3 is made up of 12 amino acids. Germline V gives CDR1 SGHKS, CDR2 YYEKEE (reference sequence). V dropped 1 base and J dropped 8 bases, with 9 bases sitting between them. DNA for the CDR3: TGTGCCAGCAGCTTGAGTCAGACAGAAGCTTTCTTT. Translation: CASSLSQTEAFF.

This rearrangement joins TRBV10-2 to TRBJ2-5; D is uncertain. Germline CDR1 and CDR2: WSHSY and SAAADI. Trimming stripped 0 bases from V and 5 bases from J, with 7 bases between. The CDR3 is 13 residues long. CDR3 DNA: TGCGCCAGCAGTGAGTCCTTCCGGGAGACCCAGTACTTC. Translated: CASSESFRETQYF.

The rearrangement links TRBV4-1 to TRBJ2-7; tentative D call: TRBD2 (6 bases). The CDR3 runs 15 residues. CDR1 is MGHRA, CDR2 YSYEKL, per germline. The V gene lost 2 bases and the J gene lost 2 bases, with 13 bases spanning the gap. The CDR3 loop is CASSQPGLPTYEQYF. Here the CDR3 DNA reads TGCGCCAGCAGCCAACCGGGACTTCCTACCTACGAGCAGTACTTC.

V is TRBV10-3 and J is TRBJ1-5; perhaps TRBD1 as D (6 bases). The CDR3 contains 15 residues. V gave up 11 bases and J gave up 6 bases, with 23 bases separating them. Germline values: CDR1 ENHRY, CDR2 SYGVKD. The CDR3 DNA follows: TGTGCCTCATCATGGGGAGCAGGGGCGGGTCAGCCCCAGCATTTT. Protein sequence: CASSWGAGAGQPQHF.

The chain has TRBV2 and TRBJ1-4; 7 bases fit TRBD1. The V gene's germline CDR1 is SNHLY and CDR2 FYNNEI. The length of the CDR3 is 14 residues. The V gene end was trimmed by 4 bases and the J gene end by 7 bases; junction bases not matched to a gene: 6. In DNA, the CDR3 is TGTGCCAGCAGTGTAGAGGGGGCTAGTGAAAAACTGTTTTTT. Translated: CASSVEGASEKLFF.

The chain combines TRBV28 with TRBJ2-7; 8 bases line up with TRBD1. CDR3 length equals 15 residues. CDR1 and CDR2 (germline): MDHEN, SYDVKM. J lost 3 bases, V lost 5 bases, and 9 bases had no gene match. The CDR3 loop reads CASSPVGQGVYEQYF. Here the CDR3 DNA reads TGTGCCAGCAGTCCCGTCGGACAGGGCGTCTACGAGCAGTACTTC.

The V call is TRBV7-8, the J call TRBJ2-3; 8 positions agree with TRBD2. This CDR3 comprises 16 residues. Germline trimming cut 0 bases from V and 1 base from J; bases unmatched to any gene: 3. In germline, CDR1 is SGHVS, CDR2 FQNEAQ. The CDR3 is CASSLAPAGGTDTQYF. The CDR3 DNA reads as TGTGCCAGCAGCTTAGCCCCAGCGGGAGGCACAGATACGCAGTATTTT.

A remark on this clone: Other DNA variants within this sample encode the same CDR3. The V gene is TRBV12-3 or TRBV12-4, the J gene TRBJ1-1, with no clear D. The CDR3 is 13 amino acids. Deletions cut 3 bases from V and 3 bases from J, with 8 bases between. This CDR3 is CASSFRADTEAFF. The CDR3 DNA sequence: TGTGCCAGCAGTTTCCGCGCTGACACTGAAGCTTTCTTT.

The chain couples TRBV29-1 to TRBJ2-7; D is possibly TRBD2 (6 bases). The V gene's germline CDR1 is SQVTM and CDR2 ANQGSEA. The CDR3 is 14 amino acids. V was trimmed by 5 bases and J by 5 bases, leaving 19 bases between them. In nucleotides, the CDR3 is TGCAGCGTTCGGCTTGGGGGAGGCCCCCACGAGCAGTACTTC. Translation: CSVRLGGGPHEQYF.

The chain couples TRBV9 to TRBJ2-1; 14 positions match TRBD2. Germline lookup yields CDR1 SGDLS and CDR2 YYNGEE. There are 17 residues in the CDR3. Trimming cost V 3 bases and J 1 base; bases outside gene matches: 3. CDR3 in amino acids: CASSAGLAGVSYNEQFF. Written as DNA, the CDR3 is TGTGCCAGCAGCGCGGGACTAGCGGGAGTTTCCTACAATGAGCAGTTCTTC. Looking up the rest from reference TRBV9 and TRBJ2-1 gives the full variable domain: DSGVTQTPKHLITATGQRVTLRCSPRSGDLSVYWYQQSLDQGLQFLIQYYNGEERAKGNILERFSAQQFPDLHSELNLSSLELGDSALYFCASSAGLAGVSYNEQFFGPGTRLTVL.

The rearrangement links TRBV5-4 to TRBJ2-5; 8 bases match TRBD1. From germline, CDR1 is SGHNT and CDR2 YYREEE (reference sequence). The CDR3 consists of 15 residues. The J segment lost 2 bases and the V segment lost 4 bases, leaving 7 bases of the junction unmatched. The CDR3: CASSPGQGLQETQYF. In nucleotides, the CDR3 is TGTGCCAGCAGCCCCGGACAGGGACTTCAAGAGACCCAGTACTTC.